The 10 T cell receptor beta chains in this list originate from one sample, sequenced in a study of blood T cells in healthy people across ages (dated by TCRdb to between 2015 and 2017). The library was built by means of 5' RACE. The data were produced on an Illumina HiSeq 2500. A second PCR of 7 to 11 cycles was performed with a sample-barcoded 5' primer and a J-beta primer mix. Starting from the raw public reads, TCRdb applied fastp trimming at Q25, assembled clones with MiXCR and retained in-frame beta chains. Rows matching on CDR3 protein sequence are summarized as one entry with the most common DNA and genes. The sample yields 700,000 or so distinct CDR3 sequences; about 20% were counted once. About 20% of the sample rests with the top ten. The sample taken for sequencing was blood. The source of these receptors is a man aged 65-85 years in good health.

The chain links TRBV10-3 to TRBJ2-5; 9 bases fit TRBD2. The germline CDR1 and CDR2 sequences are ENHRY and SYGVKD. This CDR3 spans 16 amino acids. After removal of 11 bases from V and 0 bases from J, the junction contained 13 bases not matched to a gene. CDR3 DNA: TGTGCCGTTTCAAATGGGGTAGCGGGAGACCAAGAGACCCAGTACTTC. This translates into CAVSNGVAGDQETQYF.

This clonotype appeared many times. The J gene is TRBJ1-2, the V gene TRBV7-2; TRBD1 matches at 9 bases. CDR3 size: 13 residues. Germline values: CDR1 SGHTA, CDR2 FQGNSA. Losses at the gene ends were 6 bases for V and 8 bases for J; bases not matched to a gene: 7. CDR3 nucleotide sequence: TGTGCCAGCAGTTCACAGGGGGCGGGCGGCTACACCTTC. Translating gives CASSSQGAGGYTF.

The rearrangement joins TRBV3-1 to TRBJ1-5; D gene uncertain. This CDR3 is 16 amino acids long. V was pared by 1 base and J by 1 base, with 11 bases between. Germline V lookup: CDR1 LGHDT, CDR2 YNNKEL (reference sequence). As DNA, the CDR3 is TGTGCCAGCAGCCAAGGTGGCCAAGTAAGCAATCAGCCCCAGCATTTT. Translation gives CASSQGGQVSNQPQHF.

A few counts support this clonotype. This chain uses TRBV6-6 with TRBJ2-1; D possibly uses TRBD1 or TRBD2 (7 bases each). V dropped 7 bases and J dropped 2 bases, with 15 bases sitting between them. The length of the CDR3 is 15 residues. Germline values: CDR1 MNHNY, CDR2 SVGAGI (reference sequence). The chain's CDR3 is CASTQGGGPYNEQFF. The CDR3 DNA sequence: TGTGCCAGCACCCAGGGAGGGGGCCCCTACAATGAGCAGTTCTTC.

This clonotype showed up just a few times. The chain carries TRBV5-5 and TRBJ2-1, with 9 bases fitting TRBD2. Germline V CDR1 and CDR2: SGHKS, YYEKEE (reference sequence). This CDR3 is 15 amino acids long. J gave up 8 bases and V 5 bases, and 11 bases lay outside the gene matches. CDR3 in amino acids: CASRILAGALHEQFF. Written as DNA, the CDR3 is TGTGCCAGCAGGATCTTAGCGGGAGCCCTCCATGAGCAGTTCTTC.

This clonotype was picked up a small number of times. This rearrangement joins TRBV7-2 to TRBJ2-1, with TRBD1 matching 7 bases. Trimming removed 7 bases from V and 7 bases from J; junction bases left unmatched: 7. Germline loops: CDR1 SGHTA, CDR2 FQGNSA. The CDR3 runs to 13 residues. DNA for the CDR3: TGTGCCAGCAACAACAGGGGTGGGAATGAGCAGTTCTTC. Amino acids: CASNNRGGNEQFF.

This clonotype showed up many times. V is TRBV29-1 and J is TRBJ2-3; TRBD2 agrees at 11 bases. The CDR3 is 16 amino acids. With 1 base clipped from V and 2 bases from J, the junction kept 5 bases outside the gene matches. Germline assignment: CDR1 SQVTM and CDR2 ANQGSEA. CDR3 in amino acids: CSVEGTSGRFTDTQYF. CDR3 nucleotides: TGCAGCGTTGAAGGGACTAGCGGGCGGTTCACAGATACGCAGTATTTT.

In its sample, this clonotype was seen a few times. The chain carries TRBV29-1 and TRBJ2-6; tentative D call: TRBD1 (7 bases). Germline V gene sequence: CDR1 SQVTM, CDR2 ANQGSEA. This CDR3 contains 14 residues. V dropped 4 bases and J dropped 1 base, with 8 bases sitting between them. Written as DNA, the CDR3 is TGCAGCGTTGCAGGGGGGTCTGGGGCCAACGTCCTGACTTTC. Protein sequence: CSVAGGSGANVLTF.

This clonotype was observed a handful of times. This chain uses TRBV20-1 with TRBJ1-6; 7 bases match TRBD1. The CDR3 extends over 17 amino acids. Germline CDR1 DFQATT, CDR2 SNEGSKA (reference sequence). Losses at the gene ends were 5 bases for V and 4 bases for J; bases not matched to a gene: 14. Here the CDR3 DNA reads TGCAGTGCTGTTACTATGGGGACAGATCTATATAATTCACCCCTCCACTTT. Protein: CSAVTMGTDLYNSPLHF.

This clonotype has just a few counts. Relative to the germline gene, one junction end is altered; a read error may explain this. The gene calls are TRBV28 and TRBJ1-5; unclear D gene. Per germline, CDR1 MDHEN and CDR2 SYDVKM. This CDR3 is 13 amino acids long. The CDR3 loop reads CACSLTVEQPQHF. The CDR3 bases are TGTGCCTGCAGTCTCACCGTGGAACAGCCCCAGCATTTT.